Below, one T cell receptor beta chain is given with its context. The data stem from a study of T cell changes during pregnancy in multiple sclerosis. Clones were read by immunoSEQ multiplex PCR, and TCRdb kept only the in-frame ones, dropping some. This sample yields about 120,000 clones, of which approximately 95% are seen a single time; approximately 5.8% belongs to the top ten. This CDR3 region has 18 residues. With V trimmed by 3 bases and J by 4 bases, 12 bases remained unmatched. From germline, CDR1 is SGHDN and CDR2 FVKESK. Sequenced here: peripheral blood, sampled before pregnancy. V gene TRBV14 combines with J gene TRBJ2-2, with 9 bases matching TRBD1. The clonotype originates from a female donor with multiple sclerosis, enrolled in a pregnancy study. The CDR3 sequence: CASSHWDRVVRGTGELFF. The CDR3 DNA reads TGTGCCAGCAGCCACTGGGACAGGGTGGTCCGCGGCACCGGGGAGCTGTTTTTT.